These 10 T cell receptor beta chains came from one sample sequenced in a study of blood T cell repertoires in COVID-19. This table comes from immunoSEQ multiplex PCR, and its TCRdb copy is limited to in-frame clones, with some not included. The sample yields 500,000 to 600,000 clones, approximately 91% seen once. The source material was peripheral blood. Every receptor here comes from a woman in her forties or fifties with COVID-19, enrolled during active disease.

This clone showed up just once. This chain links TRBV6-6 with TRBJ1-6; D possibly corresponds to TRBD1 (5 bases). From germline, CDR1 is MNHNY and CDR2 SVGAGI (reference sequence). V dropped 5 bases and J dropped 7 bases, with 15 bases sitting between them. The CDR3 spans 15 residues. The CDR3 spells CASSHPGGGNSPLHF. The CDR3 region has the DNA TGTGCCAGCAGTCACCCCGGGGGAGGAAATTCACCCCTCCACTTT.

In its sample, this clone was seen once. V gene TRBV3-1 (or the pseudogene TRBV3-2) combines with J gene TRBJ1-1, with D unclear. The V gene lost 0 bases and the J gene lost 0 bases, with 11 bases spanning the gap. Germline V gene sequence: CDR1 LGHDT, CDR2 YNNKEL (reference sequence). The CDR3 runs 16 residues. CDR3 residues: CASSQDVRKMNTEAFF. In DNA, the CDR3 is TGTGCCAGCAGCCAAGATGTGCGGAAAATGAACACTGAAGCTTTCTTT.

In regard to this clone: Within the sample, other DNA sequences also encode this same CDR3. The CDR3 coding sequence is TGTGCCAGCAGCGTAGTAGGAGGGAACTATGGCTACACCTTC. It is translated as CASSVVGGNYGYTF. This chain connects TRBV9 to TRBJ1-2; no clear D gene. Trimming shortened V by 0 bases and J by 2 bases, and 8 bases separated the two germline ends. The V gene's germline CDR1 is SGDLS and CDR2 YYNGEE. The CDR3 totals 14 residues.

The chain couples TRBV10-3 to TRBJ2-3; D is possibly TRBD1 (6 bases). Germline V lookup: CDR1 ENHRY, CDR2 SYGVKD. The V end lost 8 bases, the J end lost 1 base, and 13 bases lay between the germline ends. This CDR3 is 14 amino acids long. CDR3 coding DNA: TGTGCCATCGGACTGACAGGACGCACAGATACGCAGTATTTT. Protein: CAIGLTGRTDTQYF.

CDR3 sequence reads: CSAPLGNTIYF. The CDR3 DNA follows: TGCAGTGCCCCTCTTGGAAACACCATATATTTT. The V gene is TRBV20-1, the J gene TRBJ1-3; D gene unclear. V was trimmed by 6 bases and J by 3 bases, leaving 6 bases between them. This CDR3 has 11 amino acids. Germline-derived CDR1 and CDR2 are DFQATT and SNEGSKA (reference sequence).

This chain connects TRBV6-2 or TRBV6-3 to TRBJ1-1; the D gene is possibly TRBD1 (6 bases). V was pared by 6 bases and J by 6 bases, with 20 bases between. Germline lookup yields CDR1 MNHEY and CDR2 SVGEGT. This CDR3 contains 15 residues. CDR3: CASSRAGGPGAEAFF. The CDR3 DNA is TGTGCCAGCAGCCGTGCGGGGGGCCCGGGCGCTGAAGCTTTCTTT.

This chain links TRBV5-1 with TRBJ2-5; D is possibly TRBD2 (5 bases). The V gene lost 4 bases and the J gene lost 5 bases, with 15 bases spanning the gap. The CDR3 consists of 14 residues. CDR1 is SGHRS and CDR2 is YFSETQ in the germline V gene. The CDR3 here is CASSPGERGETQYF. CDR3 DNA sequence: TGCGCCAGCAGCCCGGGCGAACGAGGGGAGACCCAGTACTTC.

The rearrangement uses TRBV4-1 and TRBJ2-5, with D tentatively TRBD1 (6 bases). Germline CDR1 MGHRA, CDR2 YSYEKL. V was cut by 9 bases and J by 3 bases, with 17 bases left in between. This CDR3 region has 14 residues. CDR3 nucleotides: TGCGCCAGTGGAGAGTCCGGGACAAAAGAGACCCAGTACTTC. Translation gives CASGESGTKETQYF.

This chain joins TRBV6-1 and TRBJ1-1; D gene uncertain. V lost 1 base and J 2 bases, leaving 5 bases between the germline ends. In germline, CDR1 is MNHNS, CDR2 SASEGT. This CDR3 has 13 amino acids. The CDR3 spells CASSEGANTEAFF. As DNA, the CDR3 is TGTGCCAGCAGTGAAGGGGCAAACACTGAAGCTTTCTTT.

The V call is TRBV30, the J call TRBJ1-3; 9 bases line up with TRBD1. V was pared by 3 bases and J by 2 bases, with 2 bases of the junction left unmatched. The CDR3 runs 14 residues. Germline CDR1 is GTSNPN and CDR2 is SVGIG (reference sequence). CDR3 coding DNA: TGTGCCTGGAGCACAGGGGGCGCTGGAAACACCATATATTTT. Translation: CAWSTGGAGNTIYF.